This entry lists 30 T cell receptor beta chains sequenced from one sample in a study of CD8 T cells in Susac syndrome. cDNA came from about 0.5 to 1 ug RNA primed by random hexamers. MiXCR, run by TCRdb on the immunoSEQ multiplex PCR reads, gives a single entry per CDR3 protein. The sample has some 200,000 distinct CDR3 sequences; 95% are singletons. Sequencing used CD8+ T cells from PBMCs. The receptor source for this set is a human donor with Susac syndrome.

This sequence joins TRBV11-2 and TRBJ2-5, with TRBD2 identical over 9 bases. With V trimmed by 4 bases and J by 5 bases, 17 bases remained unmatched. This CDR3 region has 18 residues. The germline gives CDR1 SGHAT, CDR2 FQNNGV. The CDR3 loop reads CASSSPVMAGGLRETQYF. As DNA, the CDR3 is TGTGCCAGCAGCTCCCCCGTCATGGCGGGAGGGCTGCGGGAGACCCAGTACTTC.

The chain carries TRBV6-5 and TRBJ2-7; D is possibly TRBD2 (6 bases). V was pared by 2 bases and J by 1 base, with 9 bases between. This CDR3 is 14 amino acids long. From germline, CDR1 is MNHEY and CDR2 SVGAGI. The CDR3 DNA reads TGTGCCAGCAGTTACGGGGACTTTTCCTACGAGCAGTACTTC. Translation gives CASSYGDFSYEQYF.

This rearrangement joins TRBV15 to TRBJ2-5; D may be TRBD2 (5 bases). The V gene lost 0 bases and the J gene lost 5 bases, with 7 bases spanning the gap. Germline V gives CDR1 LNHNV, CDR2 YYDKDF (reference sequence). The CDR3 covers 13 residues. As DNA, the CDR3 is TGTGCCACCAGCAGAGATCGAGGGGAGACCCAGTACTTC. This sequence encodes CATSRDRGETQYF.

This clonotype has only one observation. The chain couples TRBV5-1 to TRBJ2-2, with D perhaps matching TRBD1 (5 bases). The V end was cut by 1 base, the J end by 0 bases, with 7 bases between. This CDR3 has 15 residues. The V gene's germline CDR1 is SGHRS and CDR2 YFSETQ. The CDR3 DNA follows: TGCGCCAGCAGCTTGCCAGGGCCGAACACCGGGGAGCTGTTTTTT. This encodes CASSLPGPNTGELFF.

This chain joins TRBV29-1 and TRBJ2-1; D is perhaps TRBD2 (6 bases). Between the trimmed V and J ends, which lost 5 bases and 1 base, there was a span of 15 bases. Germline V lookup: CDR1 SQVTM, CDR2 ANQGSEA. This CDR3 is 15 amino acids long. The CDR3 nucleotides read TGCAGCGTTCTCTCGACTAGGCCGTCCTACAATGAGCAGTTCTTC. Its protein product is CSVLSTRPSYNEQFF.

This chain uses TRBV5-1 with TRBJ1-2; 10 bases fit TRBD1. The CDR3 length is 15 residues. Germline V gives CDR1 SGHRS, CDR2 YFSETQ. Trimming removed 0 bases from V and 5 bases from J; junction bases left unmatched: 4. CDR3 loop: CASSLGDRGFYGYTF. CDR3 bases: TGCGCCAGCAGCTTGGGGGACAGGGGATTTTATGGCTACACCTTC. Variable domain in full (rest from reference TRBV5-1 and TRBJ1-2): KAGVTQTPRYLIKTRGQQVTLSCSPISGHRSVSWYQQTPGQGLQFLFEYFSETQRNKGNFPGRFSGRQFSNSRSEMNVSTLELGDSALYLCASSLGDRGFYGYTFGSGTRLTVV.

The chain carries TRBV4-2 and TRBJ2-7, with 10 nucleotides matching TRBD2. J gave up 1 base and V 0 bases, and 3 bases lay outside the gene matches. This CDR3 comprises 16 residues. Germline V gene sequence: CDR1 LGHNA, CDR2 YNFKEQ. This CDR3 reads CASSQDGSGGSYEQYF. The CDR3 DNA sequence: TGTGCCAGCAGCCAAGATGGTAGCGGGGGGTCCTACGAGCAGTACTTC.

The chain carries TRBV9 and TRBJ2-7; 8 bases align to TRBD2. The V gene's germline CDR1 is SGDLS and CDR2 YYNGEE. The CDR3 is 17 amino acids. The V segment lost 3 bases and the J segment 0 bases; nucleotides outside the gene matches: 11. The CDR3 DNA reads TGTGCCAGCAGCGCGGAAGGACTAGCTGACAGCTCCTACGAGCAGTACTTC. Protein product: CASSAEGLADSSYEQYF.

The CDR3 protein is CASSLKAGGLGETQYF. The CDR3 DNA reads TGTGCCAGCAGTTTGAAAGCGGGAGGGCTGGGGGAGACCCAGTACTTC. V is TRBV28 and J is TRBJ2-5; 10 positions match TRBD2. The length of the CDR3 is 16 residues. Germline CDR1 is MDHEN and CDR2 is SYDVKM. V trimming: 3 bases; J trimming: 5 bases; junction bases outside the gene matches: 9.

V and J are TRBV14 and TRBJ1-1; 9 bases map to TRBD1. The ends lost 3 bases at V and 4 bases at J; junction bases unmatched: 6. Germline values: CDR1 SGHDN, CDR2 FVKESK. This CDR3 is built from 15 residues. CDR3 amino acids: CASSQGDRVVTEAFF. The CDR3 DNA is TGTGCCAGCAGCCAGGGGGACAGGGTGGTCACTGAAGCTTTCTTT.

The gene calls are TRBV9 and TRBJ1-2, with D maybe TRBD1 (5 bases). Trimming pared 0 bases from V and 8 bases from J, leaving 11 bases between. The length of the CDR3 is 13 residues. Germline loops: CDR1 SGDLS, CDR2 YYNGEE. This chain's CDR3 is CASSVGQGTGYTF. CDR3 nucleotide sequence: TGTGCCAGCAGCGTAGGGCAGGGAACCGGCTACACCTTC.

The chain couples TRBV20-1 to TRBJ2-3; 11 nucleotides line up with TRBD2. CDR1 DFQATT and CDR2 SNEGSKA come from the germline V gene (reference sequence). The CDR3 contains 18 residues. The V segment lost 0 bases and the J segment 5 bases; nucleotides outside the gene matches: 13. CDR3 DNA sequence: TGCAGTGCTAGAGATCGGTTTAGCGGGGGGGCCTTTGGAGATACGCAGTATTTT. Translated: CSARDRFSGGAFGDTQYF.

The chain carries TRBV14 and TRBJ2-1; TRBD2 matches 10 bases. Germline trimming cut 4 bases from V and 7 bases from J; bases unmatched to any gene: 10. The CDR3 contains 16 residues. Germline CDR1 is SGHDN and CDR2 is FVKESK. The CDR3 protein is CASSLWLAGVVNEQFF. The CDR3, as DNA: TGTGCCAGCAGCCTTTGGCTAGCGGGAGTAGTTAATGAGCAGTTCTTC.

The rearrangement links TRBV24-1 to TRBJ2-3; no clear D gene. CDR1 and CDR2 (germline): KGHDR, SFDVKD. Trimming removed 8 bases at V and 2 bases at J, with 13 bases between. The CDR3 has 14 amino acids. Here the CDR3 reads CATTIPSITDTQYF. The CDR3, as DNA: TGTGCCACCACCATACCATCTATCACAGATACGCAGTATTTT.

The chain recombines TRBV10-2 with TRBJ1-2, with D unresolved. CDR1 WSHSY and CDR2 SAAADI come from the germline V gene. Trimming removed 3 bases from V and 2 bases from J, with 7 bases in between. The CDR3 has 13 amino acids. This CDR3 reads CASSDQINYGYTF. CDR3 bases: TGCGCCAGCAGTGATCAGATCAACTATGGCTACACCTTC.

This rearrangement joins TRBV30 to TRBJ1-5; 9 nucleotides align to TRBD1. The CDR3 is made up of 14 amino acids. J was trimmed by 4 bases and V by 0 bases; bases with no gene match: 1. The V gene's germline CDR1 is GTSNPN and CDR2 SVGIG (reference sequence). The CDR3 sequence is CAWSVTGGNQPQHF. The CDR3 nucleotides are TGTGCCTGGAGTGTGACAGGGGGAAATCAGCCCCAGCATTTT. Full variable domain (remainder filled in from reference TRBV30 and TRBJ1-5): SQTIHQWPATLVQPVGSPLSLECTVEGTSNPNLYWYRQAAGRGLQLLFYSVGIGQISSEVPQNLSASRPQDRQFILSSKKLLLSDSGFYLCAWSVTGGNQPQHFGDGTRLSIL.

This clonotype was detected only once. The chain is built from TRBV10-3 and TRBJ2-1; 7 bases are shared with TRBD1. Germline V gene lookup returns CDR1 ENHRY and CDR2 SYGVKD. CDR3 length: 14 residues. The junction had 4 bases not matched to a gene; V was cut back by 3 bases and J by 5 bases. The CDR3 loop is CAISDGDRDNEQFF. The CDR3 DNA reads TGTGCCATCAGTGATGGAGACAGGGACAATGAGCAGTTCTTC.

V gene TRBV5-1 combines with J gene TRBJ2-2; D is ambiguous. V lost 2 bases and J lost 6, with 8 bases in between. Germline loops: CDR1 SGHRS, CDR2 YFSETQ. The CDR3 runs to 13 residues. The CDR3 sequence is CASSLNTPGELFF. Written as DNA, the CDR3 is TGCGCCAGCAGCTTAAACACACCCGGGGAGCTGTTTTTT. The full variable domain, in which reference TRBV5-1 and TRBJ2-2 provide the parts outside the CDR3, is KAGVTQTPRYLIKTRGQQVTLSCSPISGHRSVSWYQQTPGQGLQFLFEYFSETQRNKGNFPGRFSGRQFSNSRSEMNVSTLELGDSALYLCASSLNTPGELFFGEGSRLTVL.

This sequence joins TRBV11-2 and TRBJ2-1, with 7 nucleotides matching TRBD1. The ends lost 1 base at V and 7 bases at J; junction bases unmatched: 7. The CDR3 has 15 amino acids. The germline gives CDR1 SGHAT, CDR2 FQNNGV. CDR3 DNA: TGTGCCAGCAGCTTAGTTAGGGGGCGAAATAATGAGCAGTTCTTC. It specifies CASSLVRGRNNEQFF.

J is TRBJ2-2 and V is TRBV5-1; 8 nucleotides align to TRBD1. Germline assignment: CDR1 SGHRS and CDR2 YFSETQ. CDR3 length equals 15 residues. The ends lost 5 bases at V and 3 bases at J; junction bases unmatched: 6. The CDR3 sequence: CASRLTGVDTGELFF. The CDR3 region has the DNA TGCGCCAGCAGGCTGACAGGGGTGGACACCGGGGAGCTGTTTTTT.

The sample holds a few counts of this clonotype. The J gene is TRBJ1-1, the V gene TRBV6-5; D may be TRBD1 (5 bases). The CDR3 totals 14 residues. Trimming took 0 bases from V and 0 from J, leaving 5 bases between them. CDR1 and CDR2 (germline): MNHEY, SVGAGI. CDR3 residues: CASSYSGVNTEAFF. DNA of the CDR3: TGTGCCAGCAGTTACTCAGGGGTGAACACTGAAGCTTTCTTT.

CDR3 sequence reads: CASSQIGTEFYNEQFF. DNA for the CDR3: TGTGCCAGCAGCCAGATAGGGACGGAATTTTACAATGAGCAGTTCTTC. The chain is built from TRBV3-1 and TRBJ2-1, with D perhaps matching TRBD1 or TRBD2 (5 bases each). Trimming cost V 3 bases and J 4 bases, with 16 bases left between them. CDR3 length: 16 residues. Germline V gene sequence: CDR1 LGHDT, CDR2 YNNKEL (reference sequence).

CDR3 DNA: TGTGCCAGCAGTTTCCCGGGGACTAGCGGGACCGGGGAGCTGTTTTTT. It is translated as CASSFPGTSGTGELFF. This chain uses TRBV12-3 or TRBV12-4 with TRBJ2-2; 12 bases fit TRBD2. Germline trimming cut 3 bases from V and 5 bases from J; bases unmatched to any gene: 4. This CDR3 is built from 16 residues.

The table lists this clonotype with a count of one. J is TRBJ2-7 and V is TRBV6-6; no firm D call. CDR1 and CDR2 from the germline V gene are MNHNY and SVGAGI (reference sequence). This CDR3 comprises 12 residues. The V end lost 5 bases, the J end lost 4 bases, and 9 bases lay between the germline ends. Written as DNA, the CDR3 is TGTGCCAGCAGTAACGTAGGATACGAGCAGTACTTC. It codes for CASSNVGYEQYF.

This chain joins TRBV7-6 and TRBJ2-5; D uncertain. CDR3 size: 12 residues. The V end lost 5 bases, the J end lost 1 base, and 5 bases lay between the germline ends. Germline V gene data show CDR1 as SGHVS and CDR2 as FNYEAQ. The CDR3 DNA sequence: TGTGCCAGCAGCCCCGCCCAAGAGACCCAGTACTTC. Amino acid sequence: CASSPAQETQYF.

The J gene is TRBJ1-4, the V gene TRBV20-1; D not certain. Germline values: CDR1 DFQATT, CDR2 SNEGSKA (reference sequence). The CDR3 has 13 amino acids. V was trimmed by 4 bases and J by 3 bases, leaving 9 bases between them. The CDR3 reads CSAKGPANEKLFF. The CDR3 nucleotides are TGCAGTGCTAAAGGGCCGGCTAATGAAAAACTGTTTTTT.

The chain has TRBV28 and TRBJ2-1, with D tentatively TRBD1 or TRBD2 (5 bases each). Germline V gene lookup returns CDR1 MDHEN and CDR2 SYDVKM. This CDR3 spans 14 amino acids. Trimming took off 3 bases at V and 4 bases at J, with 10 bases between the two ends. The CDR3 sequence: CASSFLGVYNEQFF. CDR3 bases: TGTGCCAGCAGTTTCTTGGGGGTATACAATGAGCAGTTCTTC.

The chain uses TRBV4-1 and TRBJ2-7; 8 positions match TRBD1. Unmatched junction bases numbered 4, after V lost 1 base and J lost 2 bases. Germline loops: CDR1 MGHRA, CDR2 YSYEKL. The CDR3 has 15 amino acids. CDR3 loop: CASSQGQGLTYEQYF. For the CDR3, the DNA is TGCGCCAGCAGCCAAGGACAGGGGCTAACCTACGAGCAGTACTTC.

The chain combines TRBV30 with TRBJ2-5; 8 bases match TRBD1. The CDR3 covers 12 residues. With 6 bases clipped from V and 4 bases from J, the junction kept 4 bases outside the gene matches. CDR1 and CDR2 (germline): GTSNPN, SVGIG (reference sequence). Here the CDR3 reads CACTQGAETQYF. The CDR3 DNA reads as TGTGCCTGTACTCAGGGGGCAGAGACCCAGTACTTC.

The V and J genes are TRBV10-3 and TRBJ2-1; perhaps TRBD2 as D (6 bases). Trimming took 3 bases from V and 4 from J, leaving 13 bases between them. Germline lookup yields CDR1 ENHRY and CDR2 SYGVKD. The CDR3 runs 15 residues. The CDR3 coding sequence is TGTGCCATCAGTGACACTGGGGGGAAGTACAATGAGCAGTTCTTC. The encoded protein is CAISDTGGKYNEQFF.